These T cell receptor beta chains were read from a single sample in a study of CXCR3-negative and CXCR3-positive naive CD8 T cells. TCRdb reprocessed the 5' RACE reads, with one entry per CDR3 protein and no DNA. This listing includes 150,000 to 180,000 distinct CDR3 sequences. Input material: naive CXCR3+ CD8+ T cells from blood. The receptors here all came from a human donor in good health. Some clones in this sample may be carry-over from other donors' samples. CDR3s include the opening cysteine and the closing phenylalanine or tryptophan. Each record gives: J gene, CDR3 length, V gene, CDR3 protein.

TRBJ2-7	14	TRBV19	CASSLIQGAYEQYF
TRBJ2-1	15	TRBV5-6	CASSIGTASYNEQFF
TRBJ2-7	18	TRBV6-2/TRBV6-3	CASSYSLSGQGAYYEQYF
TRBJ2-1	13	TRBV20-1	CSARAANYNEQFF
TRBJ2-1	15	TRBV12-3/TRBV12-4	CASSLTLQGRNEQFF
TRBJ2-5	15	TRBV15	CATSRDGQNQETQYF
TRBJ2-7	17	TRBV28	CASSSVGGRSIFYEQYF
TRBJ2-2	14	TRBV29-1	CSVMGQGPTGELFF
TRBJ1-1	15	TRBV29-1	CSGGVDRDSRTEAFF
TRBJ1-5	15	TRBV28	CASSLAHSLVWPQHF
TRBJ2-1	16	TRBV15	CATSRFRDRPPNEQFF
TRBJ2-7	12	TRBV5-6	CASSWLAGEQYF
TRBJ2-7	13	TRBV5-5	CASSFGGPAEQYF
TRBJ1-1	13	TRBV7-9	CASSFAETTEAFF
TRBJ2-7	14	TRBV7-8	CASSLDKDFYEQYF
TRBJ2-3	15	TRBV30	CAWDPGRGRWDTQYF